This TCR beta chain was documented in a study of early T cells in non-severe SARS-CoV-2 infection. Study-level points and caveats: Anti-spike CD8 responses were favored in VDJdb matching, and private and CD4 specificities were missed.

cDNA molecules, individually, were tagged with unique molecular identifiers. TCRdb ran MiXCR on the 5' RACE reads and lists one entry per CDR3 protein. The sample has some 28,000 distinct CDR3 sequences, about 5% seen once. Germline V lookup: CDR1 KGHDR, CDR2 SFDVKD. The CDR3 has 17 residues. With V trimmed by 3 bases and J by 2 bases, 4 bases remained unmatched. This clonotype has ten or more counts. Its antigen is undetermined. The specimen was whole blood. The chain has TRBV24-1 and TRBJ2-1, with TRBD2 matching 12 bases. This TCR was recovered from an adult who was a healthcare worker with PCR-confirmed SARS-CoV-2 infection or an uninfected control (not recorded which). The CDR3 bases are TGTGCCACCAGTGATCCTGGACTAGCGGGACCCTACAATGAGCAGTTCTTC. This codes for CATSDPGLAGPYNEQFF.